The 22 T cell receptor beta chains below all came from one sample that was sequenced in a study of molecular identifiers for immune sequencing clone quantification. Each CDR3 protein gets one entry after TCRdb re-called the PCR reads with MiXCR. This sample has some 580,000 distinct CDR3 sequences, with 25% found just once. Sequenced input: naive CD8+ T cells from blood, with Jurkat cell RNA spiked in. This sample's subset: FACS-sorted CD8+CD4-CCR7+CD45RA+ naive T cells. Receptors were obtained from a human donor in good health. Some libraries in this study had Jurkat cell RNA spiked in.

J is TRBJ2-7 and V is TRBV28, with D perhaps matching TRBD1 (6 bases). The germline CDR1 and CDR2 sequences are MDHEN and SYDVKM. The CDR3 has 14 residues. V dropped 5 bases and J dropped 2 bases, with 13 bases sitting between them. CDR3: CASSPSRDTYEQYF. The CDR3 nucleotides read TGTGCCAGCAGTCCGTCCCGGGACACCTACGAGCAGTACTTC.

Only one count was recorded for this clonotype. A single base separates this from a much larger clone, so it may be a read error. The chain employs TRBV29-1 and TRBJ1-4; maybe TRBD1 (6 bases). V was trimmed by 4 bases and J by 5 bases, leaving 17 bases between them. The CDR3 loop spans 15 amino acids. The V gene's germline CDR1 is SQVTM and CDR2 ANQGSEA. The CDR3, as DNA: TGCAGCGTTGGAACCCTACAGGGCAGCAATGAAAAACTGTTTTTT. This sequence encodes CSVGTLQGSNEKLFF.

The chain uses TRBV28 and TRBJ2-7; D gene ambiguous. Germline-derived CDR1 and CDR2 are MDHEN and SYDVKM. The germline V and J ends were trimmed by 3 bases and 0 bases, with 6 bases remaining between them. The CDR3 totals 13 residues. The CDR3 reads CASSFKTSYEQYF. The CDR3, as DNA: TGTGCCAGCAGTTTCAAAACCTCCTACGAGCAGTACTTC.

The CDR3 bases are TGCGCCAGCAGCCACAGGGTAGGAGACACTGAAGCTTTCTTT. This sequence encodes CASSHRVGDTEAFF. The chain uses TRBV4-3 and TRBJ1-1; possible D gene TRBD1, 5 bases. This CDR3 has 14 residues. Trimming removed 3 bases at V and 3 bases at J, with 11 bases between. Germline assignment: CDR1 LGHNA and CDR2 YSLEER.

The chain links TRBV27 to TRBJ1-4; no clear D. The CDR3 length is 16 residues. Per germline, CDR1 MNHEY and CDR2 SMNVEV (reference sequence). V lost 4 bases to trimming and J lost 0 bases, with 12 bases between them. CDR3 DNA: TGTGCCAGCAGTTCTCGTGGCGCCACAACTAATGAAAAACTGTTTTTT. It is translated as CASSSRGATTNEKLFF.

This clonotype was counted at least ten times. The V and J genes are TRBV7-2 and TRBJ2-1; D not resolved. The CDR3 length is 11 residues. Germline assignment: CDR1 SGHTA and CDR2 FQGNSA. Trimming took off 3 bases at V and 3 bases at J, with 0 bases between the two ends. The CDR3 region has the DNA TGTGCCAGCAGCTTCTACAATGAGCAGTTCTTC. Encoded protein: CASSFYNEQFF. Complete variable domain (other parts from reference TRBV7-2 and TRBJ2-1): GAGVSQSPSNKVTEKGKDVELRCDPISGHTALYWYRQSLGQGLEFLIYFQGNSAPDKSGLPSDRFSAERTGGSVSTLTIQRTQQEDSAVYLCASSFYNEQFFGPGTRLTVL.

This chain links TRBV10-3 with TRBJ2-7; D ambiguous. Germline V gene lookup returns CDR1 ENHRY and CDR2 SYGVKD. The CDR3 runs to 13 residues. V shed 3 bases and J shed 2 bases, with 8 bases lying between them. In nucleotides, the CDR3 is TGTGCCATCAGTGATCCCGGTCCCTACGAGCAGTACTTC. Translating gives CAISDPGPYEQYF.

The CDR3 spells CSVLALADFNEQFF. The CDR3 DNA reads as TGCAGCGTCCTAGCACTAGCGGACTTCAATGAGCAGTTCTTC. The rearrangement links TRBV29-1 to TRBJ2-1; TRBD2 aligns across 8 bases. CDR1 SQVTM and CDR2 ANQGSEA come from the germline V gene. The CDR3 sequence is 14 residues long. The junction had 10 bases not matched to a gene; V was cut back by 6 bases and J by 6 bases.

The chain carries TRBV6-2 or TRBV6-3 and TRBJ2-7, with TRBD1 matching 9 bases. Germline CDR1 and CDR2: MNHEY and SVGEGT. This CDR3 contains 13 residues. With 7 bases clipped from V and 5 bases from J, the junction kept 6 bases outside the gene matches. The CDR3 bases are TGTGCCAGCAACCCGGACAGGGGAAACGAGCAGTACTTC. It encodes CASNPDRGNEQYF.

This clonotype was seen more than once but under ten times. CDR3 in amino acids: CASSSLGGTGVVWELFF. The CDR3 nucleotides are TGCGCCAGCAGCTCCCTGGGCGGGACAGGGGTGGTCTGGGAGCTGTTTTTT. The rearrangement joins TRBV4-3 to TRBJ2-2; TRBD1 agrees at 10 bases. The ends lost 5 bases at V and 9 bases at J; junction bases unmatched: 15. The CDR3 is made up of 17 amino acids. The germline V gene has CDR1 LGHNA and CDR2 YSLEER.

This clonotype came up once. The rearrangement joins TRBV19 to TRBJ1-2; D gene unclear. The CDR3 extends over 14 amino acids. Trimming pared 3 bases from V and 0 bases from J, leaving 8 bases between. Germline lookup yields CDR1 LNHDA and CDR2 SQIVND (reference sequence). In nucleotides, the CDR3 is TGTGCCAGTAGTATGGACCTTTCTAACTATGGCTACACCTTC. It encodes CASSMDLSNYGYTF.

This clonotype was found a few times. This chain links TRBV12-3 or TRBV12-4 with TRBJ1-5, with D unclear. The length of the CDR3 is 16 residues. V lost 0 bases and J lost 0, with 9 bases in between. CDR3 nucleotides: TGTGCCAGCAGTTTAGCTGGCTTTGATAGCAATCAGCCCCAGCATTTT. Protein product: CASSLAGFDSNQPQHF.

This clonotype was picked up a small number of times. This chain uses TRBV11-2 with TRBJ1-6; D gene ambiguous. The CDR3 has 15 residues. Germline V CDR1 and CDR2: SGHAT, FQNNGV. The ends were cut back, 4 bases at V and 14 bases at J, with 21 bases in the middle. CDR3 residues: CASSSTYGEGYSLHF. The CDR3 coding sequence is TGTGCCAGCAGCTCTACCTACGGAGAGGGCTATTCCCTCCACTTT.

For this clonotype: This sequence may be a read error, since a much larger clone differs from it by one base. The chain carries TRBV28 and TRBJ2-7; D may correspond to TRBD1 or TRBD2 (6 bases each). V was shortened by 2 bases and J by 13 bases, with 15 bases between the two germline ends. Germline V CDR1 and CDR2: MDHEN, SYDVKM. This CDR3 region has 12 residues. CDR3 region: CASSLRRGHHYF. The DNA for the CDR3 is TGTGCCAGCAGTTTAAGGCGGGGACATCATTACTTC.

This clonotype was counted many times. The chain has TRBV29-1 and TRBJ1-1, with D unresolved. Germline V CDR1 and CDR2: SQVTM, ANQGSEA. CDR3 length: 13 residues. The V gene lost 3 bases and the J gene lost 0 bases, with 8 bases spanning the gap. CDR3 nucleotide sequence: TGCAGCGTTGAGCACGGAATGAACACTGAAGCTTTCTTT. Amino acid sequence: CSVEHGMNTEAFF.

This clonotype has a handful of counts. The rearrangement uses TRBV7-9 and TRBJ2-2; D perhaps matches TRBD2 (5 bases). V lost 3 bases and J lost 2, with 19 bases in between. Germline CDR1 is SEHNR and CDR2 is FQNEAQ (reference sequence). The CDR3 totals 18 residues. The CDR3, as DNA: TGTGCCAGCAGCTTTTATGGGGTCGGGGAAACAAACACCGGGGAGCTGTTTTTT. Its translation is CASSFYGVGETNTGELFF.

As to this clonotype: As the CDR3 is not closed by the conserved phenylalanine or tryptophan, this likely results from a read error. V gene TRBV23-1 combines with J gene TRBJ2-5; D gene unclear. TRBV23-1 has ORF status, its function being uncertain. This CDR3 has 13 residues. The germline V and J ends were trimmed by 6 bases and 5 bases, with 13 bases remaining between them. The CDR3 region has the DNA TGCGCCAGCAGCCTAGAGGTGGGGGAGACCCAGTACTGC. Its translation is CASSLEVGETQYC.

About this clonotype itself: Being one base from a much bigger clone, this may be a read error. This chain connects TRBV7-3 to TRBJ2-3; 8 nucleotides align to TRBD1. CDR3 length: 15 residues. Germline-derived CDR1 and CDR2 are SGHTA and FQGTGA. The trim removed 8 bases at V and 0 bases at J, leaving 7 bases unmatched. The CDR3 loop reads CASGPTGVSTDTQYF. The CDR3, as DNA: TGTGCCAGCGGACCGACAGGGGTTAGCACAGATACGCAGTATTTT.

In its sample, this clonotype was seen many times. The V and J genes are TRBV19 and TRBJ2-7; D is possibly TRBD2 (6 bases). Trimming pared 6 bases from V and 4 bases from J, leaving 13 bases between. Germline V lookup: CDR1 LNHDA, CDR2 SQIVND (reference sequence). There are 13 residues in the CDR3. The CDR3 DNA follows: TGTGCCAGTAGCACAACGGAGGGGTACGAGCAGTACTTC. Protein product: CASSTTEGYEQYF.

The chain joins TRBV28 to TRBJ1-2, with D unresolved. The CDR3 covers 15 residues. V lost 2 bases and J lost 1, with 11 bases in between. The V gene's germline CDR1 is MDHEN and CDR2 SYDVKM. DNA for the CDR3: TGTGCCAGCAGTTTACGGGCAGGCCTTAACTATGGCTACACCTTC. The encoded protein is CASSLRAGLNYGYTF.

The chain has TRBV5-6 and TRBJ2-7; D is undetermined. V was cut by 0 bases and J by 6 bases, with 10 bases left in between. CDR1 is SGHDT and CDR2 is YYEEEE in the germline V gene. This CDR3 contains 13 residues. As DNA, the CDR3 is TGTGCCAGCAGCTTGGTACTCAGTATCGAGCAGTACTTC. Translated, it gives CASSLVLSIEQYF.

CDR3: CASSLNQGLYIEAFF. The CDR3 coding sequence is TGTGCCAGCAGTTTAAATCAGGGGTTGTACATTGAAGCTTTCTTT. The rearrangement links TRBV12-3 or TRBV12-4 to TRBJ1-1, with D possibly being TRBD1 (6 bases). The germline V and J ends were trimmed by 2 bases and 7 bases, with 17 bases remaining between them. The CDR3 totals 15 residues.